These 18 T cell receptor beta chains came from one sample sequenced in a study of blood T cell repertoires in COVID-19 (dated by TCRdb to 2018 to 2021). Library preparation used the immunoSEQ multiplex PCR assay. TCRdb mirrors the immuneACCESS table, restricted to in-frame sequences. Some clones are absent from its copies; in checked studies, under half trace to an unresolved V gene, and the reason for the others is unknown. This sample holds over 110,000 clones; around 90% were observed only once. Clones ranked in the top ten supply less than 2% of the sample. The sequenced sample was peripheral blood. All receptors derive from a man between 70 and 80 years old with acute or convalescent COVID-19.

The chain employs TRBV7-9 and TRBJ1-1; D is ambiguous. Germline V gene lookup returns CDR1 SEHNR and CDR2 FQNEAQ (reference sequence). The V end was cut by 5 bases, the J end by 1 base, with 8 bases between. The CDR3 loop spans 13 amino acids. In DNA, the CDR3 is TGTGCCAGCAGCCGACACCCGAACACTGAAGCTTTCTTT. This gives the protein CASSRHPNTEAFF.

The genes are TRBV9 and TRBJ1-1, with a possible D match to TRBD1 (6 bases). CDR1 is SGDLS and CDR2 is YYNGEE in the germline V gene. With 0 bases removed from V and 0 bases from J, the gap between germline ends came to 9 bases. The CDR3 contains 15 residues. In DNA, the CDR3 is TGTGCCAGCAGCGTAGTGGGGACACTGAACACTGAAGCTTTCTTT. Translation gives CASSVVGTLNTEAFF.

The chain's CDR3 is CASSQEGGEQYF. The CDR3 DNA reads TGTGCCAGCAGCCAAGAGGGAGGCGAGCAGTACTTC. The rearrangement uses TRBV3-1 (or the pseudogene TRBV3-2) and TRBJ2-7; D possibly corresponds to TRBD2 (6 bases). The V end was cut by 0 bases, the J end by 6 bases, with 6 bases between. Germline V gives CDR1 LGHDT, CDR2 YNNKEL (reference sequence). This CDR3 is 12 amino acids long.

V usage is TRBV11-2 and J usage is TRBJ2-3, with 13 bases fitting TRBD2. V was pared by 8 bases and J by 4 bases, with 6 bases of the junction left unmatched. CDR3 length: 15 residues. The germline gives CDR1 SGHAT, CDR2 FQNNGV. CDR3 DNA sequence: TGTGCCAGCTCATATACTAGCGGGGGGGCAGATACGCAGTATTTT. Its protein is CASSYTSGGADTQYF.

This chain links TRBV20-1 with TRBJ1-3; D may be TRBD1 (5 bases). This CDR3 has 11 amino acids. CDR1 and CDR2 from the germline V gene are DFQATT and SNEGSKA (reference sequence). V was cut by 6 bases and J by 6 bases, with 9 bases left in between. The CDR3 sequence is CSASGVNTIYF. The CDR3 DNA follows: TGCAGTGCGTCGGGGGTAAACACCATATATTTT.

The chain recombines TRBV24-1 with TRBJ2-5; TRBD2 is a possible D gene (7 bases). The germline CDR1 and CDR2 sequences are KGHDR and SFDVKD. The CDR3 has 15 amino acids. V dropped 5 bases and J dropped 2 bases, with 14 bases sitting between them. CDR3 bases: TGTGCCACCAGTGTTCTAGGGGGGGGACAAGAGACCCAGTACTTC. Its translation is CATSVLGGGQETQYF.

The chain carries TRBV6-5 and TRBJ1-5, with D possibly being TRBD1 (5 bases). This CDR3 spans 14 amino acids. Germline loops: CDR1 MNHEY, CDR2 SVGAGI. Trimming took off 7 bases at V and 0 bases at J, with 10 bases between the two ends. The CDR3 DNA reads TGTGCCAGCAAAAAAGACAGTAGCAATCAGCCCCAGCATTTT. It specifies CASKKDSSNQPQHF.

The chain couples TRBV6-5 to TRBJ2-7; 9 nucleotides align to TRBD1. The germline gives CDR1 MNHEY, CDR2 SVGAGI. V dropped 6 bases and J dropped 2; count of bases not matched to a gene: 5. This CDR3 is built from 14 residues. The CDR3 sequence: CASSPDRGPYEQYF. The CDR3 coding sequence is TGTGCCAGCAGCCCGGACAGGGGTCCCTACGAGCAGTACTTC.

The chain is built from TRBV24-1 and TRBJ2-4, with TRBD1 matching over 7 bases. Losses at the gene ends were 5 bases for V and 9 bases for J; bases not matched to a gene: 9. Germline V gives CDR1 KGHDR, CDR2 SFDVKD. This CDR3 spans 14 amino acids. DNA of the CDR3: TGTGCCACCAGTGCCCCGGGACAGAAATCCATTCAGTACTTC. The encoded protein is CATSAPGQKSIQYF.

V gene TRBV7-2 combines with J gene TRBJ2-2; a weak D match, TRBD1 (5 bases). V gave up 7 bases and J gave up 1 base, with 13 bases separating them. The CDR3 extends over 15 amino acids. CDR1 and CDR2 (germline): SGHTA, FQGNSA. The CDR3 region has the DNA TGTGCCAGCAACCTAGGGGTAGTGAACACCGGGGAGCTGTTTTTT. Translation: CASNLGVVNTGELFF.

This chain connects TRBV28 to TRBJ1-2, with a weak D call TRBD1 (5 bases). This CDR3 comprises 13 residues. Per the germline V gene, CDR1 is MDHEN and CDR2 is SYDVKM. Trimming cost V 7 bases and J 4 bases, with 13 bases left between them. CDR3 region: CASTSGGGYGYTF. As DNA, the CDR3 is TGTGCCAGCACCTCCGGGGGGGGCTATGGCTACACCTTC.

The CDR3 here is CASSVYRGNTEAFF. The DNA for the CDR3 is TGTGCCAGCAGCGTTTACAGGGGTAACACTGAAGCTTTCTTT. This chain uses TRBV5-6 with TRBJ1-1, with TRBD1 identical over 7 bases. Germline-derived CDR1 and CDR2 are SGHDT and YYEEEE. The CDR3 covers 14 residues. V lost 4 bases, J lost 2 bases, and 5 bases stayed unmatched.

The chain uses TRBV5-1 and TRBJ1-4; 7 bases fit TRBD1. This CDR3 contains 15 residues. Trimming cost V 4 bases and J 1 base; bases outside gene matches: 4. Germline V gene sequence: CDR1 SGHRS, CDR2 YFSETQ. The CDR3 spells CASSHGDRTNEKLFF. For the CDR3, the DNA is TGCGCCAGCAGCCATGGGGACAGAACTAATGAAAAACTGTTTTTT.

The CDR3 loop reads CASSSLSYNEQFF. The CDR3 DNA reads TGTGCCAGCAGTTCCCTCAGCTACAATGAGCAGTTCTTC. The gene calls are TRBV27 and TRBJ2-1; no clear D. Between the trimmed V and J ends, which lost 4 bases and 3 bases, there was a span of 7 bases. The CDR3 runs to 13 residues. In germline, CDR1 is MNHEY, CDR2 SMNVEV (reference sequence).

The chain couples TRBV18 to TRBJ1-1; possible D gene TRBD1, 6 bases. The germline gives CDR1 KGHSH, CDR2 LQKENI. This CDR3 comprises 13 residues. Deletions cut 6 bases from V and 1 base from J, with 9 bases between. The CDR3 DNA reads TGTGCCAGCTCCGAGACAGGGAACACTGAAGCTTTCTTT. It translates to CASSETGNTEAFF.

This sequence joins TRBV7-3 and TRBJ2-2; 7 bases map to TRBD2. V lost 4 bases and J lost 6; bases outside the gene matches: 2. This CDR3 has 13 amino acids. CDR1 is SGHTA, CDR2 FQGTGA, per germline. The CDR3 sequence: CASSYLAAGELFF. In nucleotides, the CDR3 is TGTGCCAGCAGCTATCTAGCGGCCGGGGAGCTGTTTTTT.

This clone was seen just once. V is TRBV19 and J is TRBJ2-7, with 11 bases identical to TRBD1. Germline-derived CDR1 and CDR2 are LNHDA and SQIVND (reference sequence). CDR3 size: 15 residues. The V and J ends lost 6 bases and 4 bases, in that order; junction bases with no gene match: 8. DNA for the CDR3: TGTGCCAGTAGCTTAGGAGGACAGGGGGCGTACGAGCAGTACTTC. Residues: CASSLGGQGAYEQYF. The variable domain in full, completed from reference TRBV19 and TRBJ2-7, reads DGGITQSPKYLFRKEGQNVTLSCEQNLNHDAMYWYRQDPGQGLRLIYYSQIVNDFQKGDIAEGYSVSREKKESFPLTVTSAQKNPTAFYLCASSLGGQGAYEQYFGPGTRLTVT.

V and J are TRBV6-4 and TRBJ2-7; D is perhaps TRBD2 (5 bases). CDR3 length equals 13 residues. CDR1 and CDR2 (germline): MRHNA, SNTAGT. Trimming stripped 6 bases from V and 6 bases from J, with 15 bases between. The CDR3: CASSSEGEREQYF. The CDR3 DNA sequence: TGTGCCAGCAGCTCTGAGGGTGAGCGCGAGCAGTACTTC.